These 21 T cell receptor beta chains were sequenced from one sample in a study of T cells in Graves' hyperthyroidism and ophthalmopathy. Amplification yielded TCR beta CDR3 regions, with RNA transcripts as the source. HTBI primers were used for first-round RT-PCR of the TCR CDR3. TCRdb reprocessed the multiplex PCR reads with MiXCR, giving one entry per CDR3 protein. This table has approximately 720,000 distinct CDR3 sequences, around 19% appearing once. The sequenced sample consisted of blood. Every receptor here comes from a woman aged 45-59 years with Graves' hyperthyroidism that later progressed to Graves' ophthalmopathy.

The rearrangement links TRBV6-2 or TRBV6-3 to TRBJ1-5; maybe TRBD1 (5 bases). From germline, CDR1 is MNHEY and CDR2 SVGEGT. There are 14 residues in the CDR3. The V end was cut by 8 bases, the J end by 2 bases, with 13 bases between. DNA for the CDR3: TGTGCCAGCCAACTTCGGGGCCGCAATCAGCCCCAGCATTTT. Protein sequence: CASQLRGRNQPQHF.

This clonotype was picked up a small number of times. The chain couples TRBV12-3 or TRBV12-4 to TRBJ2-7, with 11 bases lining up with TRBD2. The junction had 2 bases not matched to a gene; V was cut back by 5 bases and J by 2 bases. The CDR3 is made up of 14 amino acids. The CDR3, as DNA: TGTGCCAGCAGTACTAGCGGGGGCCCCTACGAGCAGTACTTC. This encodes CASSTSGGPYEQYF.

This chain connects TRBV20-1 to TRBJ2-3; 10 bases match TRBD2. Germline CDR1 reads DFQATT; CDR2 reads SNEGSKA (reference sequence). The V segment lost 6 bases and the J segment 2 bases; nucleotides outside the gene matches: 11. The CDR3 is made up of 16 amino acids. CDR3 amino acids: CSARRERGGYTDTQYF. The CDR3 nucleotides read TGCAGTGCGAGACGCGAGCGGGGGGGATACACAGATACGCAGTATTTT.

This clonotype was seen only a few times. The chain couples TRBV6-5 to TRBJ1-2; D call uncertain. Germline CDR1 MNHEY, CDR2 SVGAGI. V was pared by 0 bases and J by 8 bases, with 10 bases between. The CDR3 loop spans 13 amino acids. CDR3 DNA: TGTGCCAGCAGTTACTCAGGCAGTAGCGGCTACACCTTC. Translation: CASSYSGSSGYTF.

This clonotype was seen repeatedly, ten times or more. V is TRBV29-1 and J is TRBJ2-5, with D possibly being TRBD1 or TRBD2 (5 bases each). Germline V gene lookup returns CDR1 SQVTM and CDR2 ANQGSEA. V lost 6 bases and J lost 0, with 14 bases in between. There are 14 residues in the CDR3. CDR3 nucleotides: TGCAGCGTAACCGGGACGGGGTACCAAGAGACCCAGTACTTC. It yields the protein CSVTGTGYQETQYF.

CDR3 sequence reads: CSGGQGDYGYTF. In nucleotides, the CDR3 is TGCAGCGGGGGACAGGGTGACTATGGCTACACCTTC. The chain combines TRBV29-1 with TRBJ1-2; 9 bases align to TRBD1. CDR3 length: 12 residues. CDR1 SQVTM and CDR2 ANQGSEA come from the germline V gene. The V and J ends lost 7 bases and 3 bases, in that order; junction bases with no gene match: 3.

J is TRBJ1-6 and V is TRBV19; perhaps TRBD1 as D (5 bases). The germline CDR1 and CDR2 sequences are LNHDA and SQIVND (reference sequence). V was cut by 7 bases and J by 9 bases, with 10 bases left in between. This CDR3 contains 12 residues. CDR3 nucleotides: TGTGCCAGTACGCAGGGATCTTCACCCCTCCACTTT. Its protein is CASTQGSSPLHF.

This clonotype has a handful of counts. The rearrangement uses TRBV14 and TRBJ2-7; 11 bases match TRBD2. This CDR3 region has 20 residues. The V gene end was trimmed by 4 bases and the J gene end by 1 base; junction bases not matched to a gene: 18. Germline CDR1 and CDR2: SGHDN and FVKESK. The CDR3 spells CASSRDFSGGAAYPSYEQYF. DNA for the CDR3: TGTGCCAGCAGCCGAGACTTTAGCGGGGGGGCCGCGTATCCTTCCTACGAGCAGTACTTC. The whole variable domain, filled in from reference TRBV14 and TRBJ2-7, reads EAGVTQFPSHSVIEKGQTVTLRCDPISGHDNLYWYRRVMGKEIKFLLHFVKESKQDESGMPNNRFLAERTGGTYSTLKVQPAELEDSGVYFCASSRDFSGGAAYPSYEQYFGPGTRLTVT.

The sample holds a few counts of this clonotype. The chain couples TRBV3-1 to TRBJ2-2, with a tentative D call TRBD1 (6 bases). The CDR3 is 15 residues long. V was shortened by 4 bases and J by 6 bases, with 15 bases between the two germline ends. The germline V gene encodes CDR1 LGHDT and CDR2 YNNKEL (reference sequence). The CDR3 region is CASSPWTPGAGELFF. Written as DNA, the CDR3 is TGTGCCAGCAGCCCATGGACTCCAGGGGCCGGGGAGCTGTTTTTT.

Only a few counts were recorded for this clonotype. V is TRBV19 and J is TRBJ2-5; the match to TRBD1 covers 7 bases. The trim removed 3 bases at V and 5 bases at J, leaving 3 bases unmatched. CDR1 and CDR2 (germline): LNHDA, SQIVND (reference sequence). The CDR3 loop spans 13 amino acids. The CDR3 protein is CASSMGTEETQYF. In DNA form, the CDR3 reads TGTGCCAGTAGTATGGGGACAGAGGAGACCCAGTACTTC.

This chain joins TRBV7-9 and TRBJ1-6; D may be TRBD1 (6 bases). Looked up from germline, CDR1 is SEHNR and CDR2 is FQNEAQ (reference sequence). The CDR3 has 16 residues. Deletions cut 5 bases from V and 4 bases from J, with 15 bases between. CDR3 DNA: TGTGCCAGCAGCGCCGACAGGAGCGTTTATAATTCACCCCTCCACTTT. As protein: CASSADRSVYNSPLHF.

This chain uses TRBV2 with TRBJ1-5; no clear D. Germline V lookup: CDR1 SNHLY, CDR2 FYNNEI. CDR3 length: 13 amino acids. The V end was cut by 4 bases, the J end by 3 bases, with 7 bases between. The CDR3 coding sequence is TGTGCCAGCAGTGCAGAAAACAATCAGCCCCAGCATTTT. Its protein product is CASSAENNQPQHF.

V is TRBV29-1 and J is TRBJ2-5; D possibly corresponds to TRBD1 (6 bases). CDR1 SQVTM and CDR2 ANQGSEA come from the germline V gene. Trimming took off 8 bases at V and 2 bases at J, with 12 bases between the two ends. The CDR3 covers 12 residues. The CDR3 protein is CSLRTAQETQYF. As DNA, the CDR3 is TGCAGCCTGCGGACAGCACAAGAGACCCAGTACTTC.

The table lists this clonotype with a count of one. The chain employs TRBV5-4 and TRBJ2-2, with TRBD2 identical over 14 bases. With 9 bases clipped from V and 1 base from J, the junction kept 8 bases outside the gene matches. The CDR3 totals 17 residues. The germline V gene encodes CDR1 SGHNT and CDR2 YYREEE (reference sequence). Here the CDR3 DNA reads TGTGCCACCGTGACTAGCGGGGGGGCGGGGAACACCGGGGAGCTGTTTTTT. Translation gives CATVTSGGAGNTGELFF.

This clonotype turned up a few times. The chain is built from TRBV10-2 and TRBJ2-5, with 15 bases that match TRBD2. Germline-derived CDR1 and CDR2 are WSHSY and SAAADI. This CDR3 is 15 amino acids long. J lost 4 bases, V lost 8 bases, and 5 bases had no gene match. The CDR3 region has the DNA TGCGCCAGCGGACTAGCGGGGGGGACGGGAGAGACCCAGTACTTC. The encoded protein is CASGLAGGTGETQYF.

This clonotype came up many times. The J gene is TRBJ2-5, the V gene TRBV27, with 7 bases lining up with TRBD2. V dropped 5 bases and J dropped 1; count of bases not matched to a gene: 4. CDR1 and CDR2 from the germline V gene are MNHEY and SMNVEV (reference sequence). This CDR3 contains 14 residues. CDR3 DNA sequence: TGTGCCAGCAGTGTTAGCGGGCCCCAAGAGACCCAGTACTTC. The encoded protein is CASSVSGPQETQYF.

The J gene is TRBJ2-6, the V gene TRBV7-6, with 7 bases aligning to TRBD1. V trimming: 1 base; J trimming: 0 bases; junction bases outside the gene matches: 6. The CDR3 has 18 residues. Germline V gives CDR1 SGHVS, CDR2 FNYEAQ. The CDR3 loop reads CASSLVAGGSSGANVLTF. Here the CDR3 DNA reads TGTGCCAGCAGCTTAGTTGCAGGGGGAAGCTCTGGGGCCAACGTCCTGACTTTC.

Note on this clonotype: This may stem from a read error, because a much larger clone lies one nucleotide away. As the CDR3 is not closed by the conserved phenylalanine or tryptophan, this likely results from a read error. The chain employs TRBV4-1 and TRBJ1-1, with 11 nucleotides matching TRBD1. V trimming: 2 bases; J trimming: 5 bases; junction bases outside the gene matches: 10. Germline V gene data show CDR1 as MGHRA and CDR2 as YSYEKL. This CDR3 has 17 residues. DNA for the CDR3: TGCGCCAGCAGCCAAAGTCCGGGACAGGGGGTCACGACTGAAGCTTTCTCT. This translates into CASSQSPGQGVTTEAFS.

DNA for the CDR3: TGTGCCACCAGCAGAGACGGCCTAGCGGGCCCGGGGGCAGATACGCAGTATTTT. This sequence encodes CATSRDGLAGPGADTQYF. The chain is built from TRBV15 and TRBJ2-3, with TRBD2 identical over 8 bases. The CDR3 spans 18 residues. V was pared by 0 bases and J by 4 bases, with 12 bases of the junction left unmatched. The V gene's germline CDR1 is LNHNV and CDR2 YYDKDF (reference sequence).

This clonotype was counted only a few times. The chain links TRBV27 to TRBJ2-1; D is perhaps TRBD1 (5 bases). This CDR3 region has 13 residues. V shed 6 bases and J shed 3 bases, with 9 bases lying between them. Germline CDR1 reads MNHEY; CDR2 reads SMNVEV (reference sequence). This CDR3 reads CASRDTIYNEQFF. CDR3 nucleotides: TGTGCCAGCAGGGACACCATCTACAATGAGCAGTTCTTC.

This clonotype was observed many times. This rearrangement joins TRBV3-1 to TRBJ1-3, with D maybe TRBD1 (5 bases). Trimming cost V 4 bases and J 9 bases, with 10 bases left between them. Germline V gives CDR1 LGHDT, CDR2 YNNKEL (reference sequence). The CDR3 is 12 residues long. The CDR3 DNA reads TGTGCCAGCAGCCGACCGAGGGGCACCATATATTTT. Protein sequence: CASSRPRGTIYF.